This T cell receptor beta chain was recovered during a study of OX40 agonist ivuxolimab in advanced cancers. Study-level background: Ivuxolimab was a fully human IgG2 agonistic monoclonal antibody targeting the costimulatory receptor OX40 (CD134). Partial responses occurred in three dose-escalation patients, of whom one had hepatocellular carcinoma and two had cutaneous melanoma. In the dose-escalation cohort, 65% to 85% of patients were male, and the mean age was around 60 years with a range of roughly 20 to 80. Of the approximately 54 patients in dose escalation, approximately 20 had hepatocellular carcinoma, about 15 had melanoma, 9 had renal cell carcinoma and 9 had head and neck cancer. Intravenous ivuxolimab was administered to patients every 2 weeks at six dose levels: 0.01, 0.1, 0.3, 1.5, 3 and 10 mg/kg. Prior anti-PD-1, anti-PD-L1 or anti-CTLA-4 therapy was permitted, and approximately 39% of dose-escalation patients had received checkpoint inhibitors. Peripheral TCRbeta sequencing was intended to test whether TCR sequence diversity was altered and clonal T-cell expansion was caused by ivuxolimab. The paper covers the monotherapy dose-escalation part of the phase I ivuxolimab trial, which included N of about 50 patients. The paper's findings and limits, for the study overall: In the 0.1-3.0 mg/kg groups, partial responders had among the lowest normalized peripheral clonal expansion, particularly in CD8+ T cells. On average, CD8+ T cells showed more expanded clones than CD4+ T cells after ivuxolimab. The antigen specificity of the peripheral T cells that underwent clonal expansion was not determined. At doses of 0.1 to 3.0 mg/kg, clonal expansion of both CD4+ and CD8+ T cells in blood was seen between baseline and week 6. Low levels of normalized T-cell clonal expansion were also seen in some patients who did not respond.

Patients with a history of autoimmune disease or receiving systemic immunosuppression were excluded from the trial. Peripheral blood for TCR sequencing was drawn from every dose cohort at baseline, at cycle 4 day 1 and at cycle 7 day 1. The samples were drawn from a first-in-human, open-label, multicenter phase I dose-escalation trial of ivuxolimab. The trial enrolled adults with locally advanced or metastatic head and neck squamous cell, hepatocellular, melanoma or renal cell carcinoma. Before TCR sequencing, CD4+ and CD8+ T cells were separately sorted from peripheral blood. V and J are trimmed by 1 base and 5 bases, and the gene matches miss 4 bases of the junction. CDR1 and CDR2 were assigned from the germline V gene (reference sequence) as GTSNPN and SVGIG. The CDR3 sequence holds 14 residues, the cysteine and phenylalanine included. Only the CDR3 region is kept as DNA, spanning 42 bases read in frame from base 1.

To sequence the TCRbeta CDR3 region, genomic DNA was isolated from the sorted cells. TCRbeta CDR3 regions were sequenced using the immunoSEQ Assay. TCRdb's version of the immuneACCESS table is confined to in-frame rearrangements and falls short of the full clone set. An unresolved V gene accounts for under half of the shortfall where checked; the remainder is of unknown origin. The sample table shows roughly 35,000 clones, and roughly 81% are seen once. 22% of the sample goes to the ten largest clones. On this clone: Its antigen has not been determined. Base qualities are missing; no much larger clone stands one base away.

Recombination joined TRBV30 with TRBJ2-5, and TRBD2 aligns with 10 junction nucleotides. The source material was CD4+ or CD8+ T cells sorted from blood, sampled in a trial of the OX40 agonist ivuxolimab. This clonotype was obtained from an adult with an advanced solid tumor such as melanoma, head and neck, liver or kidney cancer. The CDR3 loop reads CAWSGLAGRETQYF. The DNA sequence follows: TGTGCCTGGAGTGGACTAGCGGGTAGGGAGACCCAGTACTTC.